The entry below gives a single TCR beta chain sequence along with its context. Its binding antigen is unknown. Nothing much larger sits one base from this clone, and base qualities are not available. The library came from PCR. The sequencing machine was an Illumina HiSeq 2500. To reduce PCR and sequencing biases, unique molecular identifiers were built into the TCR beta cDNA libraries. Every 1 to 10 million input T cells yielded 500,000 or so cDNA molecules, meaning each molecule approximated one T cell. The patient libraries were prepared and sequenced using the same protocol as the earlier healthy control dataset. Samples belonging to the same batch were prepared together, multiplexed and sequenced on a shared HiSeq lane. Processing in the source paper ran as follows. MIGEC was used to process the raw barcoded reads, and molecular identifier groups with only a single read were discarded before consensus assembly and CDR3 extraction. VDJtools was used for post-analysis of the clonotype tables, and diversity was normalized by down-sampling every dataset to the size of the smallest sample. To correct batch-related cross-sample contamination, repertoire overlap clustering matched CDR3 amino acid sequences but not nucleotide sequences. TCRdb passed the public sequencing reads through fastp at Q25 and MiXCR, retaining productive beta sequences. Rows are combined by CDR3 protein, so each entry shows the most common genes and DNA. Here the V and J calls rest on TCRdb's processing, not on the authors' analysis. Within this sample are about 500,000 distinct CDR3 sequences, with roughly 45% of them counted one time only. The leading ten clones occupy over 10% of the sample.

To demonstrate the VDJtools post-analysis software, the study profiled TCR beta repertoires from the peripheral blood of about 13 young patients with multiple sclerosis. The multiple sclerosis patients were children and adolescents between roughly 6 and 17 years of age. This sample stems from a study of post-analysis software for immune sequencing data (dated by TCRdb to the mid-2010s). Looking at the study overall: Recorded disease courses included relapsing-remitting, secondary progressive and progressive-relapsing multiple sclerosis, with some patients lacking subtype annotation. A subset of samples was prepared in parallel using single-end sample barcoding, then pooled and co-amplified after Illumina adapter ligation. The patient repertoires were set against eleven to twelve previously published healthy control repertoires from donors whose ages ranged from roughly 6 to 27 years.

V drops 6 bases and J drops 6 bases, leaving 17 bases in between. The germline V gene (reference sequence) supplies CDR1 DFQATT and CDR2 SNEGSKA. From the cysteine through the phenylalanine, the CDR3 covers 14 amino acids. The only DNA kept is the CDR3, 42 bases in frame from the first base. Results and caveats for the whole study, not just this receptor: The multiple sclerosis patient group was slightly younger than the control group. Patients showed significantly higher frequencies than controls for about 5 TRBV segments, among them TRBV5-6, TRBV5-1 and TRBV20-1. Normalized Chao1 diversity was significantly lower in multiple sclerosis patients than controls, suggesting substantial peripheral T-cell clonal expansion. When samples were clustered directly using the F measure, samples prepared in the same batch co-clustered strongly, which prompted a batch-effect correction.

The rearrangement combines TRBV20-1 with TRBJ2-2; TRBD2 could be the D gene, as 6 bases match. The receptor was isolated from a girl aged 10 to 17 with multiple sclerosis. Sequenced material: blood. The CDR3 protein: CSAKRASDAGELFF. The bases are TGCAGTGCAAAAAGGGCTAGCGACGCCGGGGAGCTGTTTTTT.